These T cell receptor beta chains were read from a single sample in a study of beta chain features in type 1 diabetes. Produced via immunoSEQ multiplex PCR; TCRdb's table is partial and in-frame only. The sample has roughly 350,000 clones, about 10% seen once. The source material was central memory CD4+ T cells from blood. The source is a man under 40 with type 1 diabetes. Both conserved end residues are trimmed from each CDR3.

V gene	J gene	CDR3 protein
TRBV7-9	TRBJ2-4	ASSPDRTGVKNIQY
TRBV6-6	TRBJ1-1	ASSYRRGLTEAF
TRBV5-4	TRBJ2-3	ASSFGRWLAGEDTQY
TRBV11-2	TRBJ2-3	ASSDDTGDTQY
TRBV7-2	TRBJ2-5	ASSVTTREETQY
TRBV11-2	TRBJ1-1	ASIRLGGTEAF
TRBV19	TRBJ1-5	ASSIGQGNQPQH
TRBV27	TRBJ2-7	ASSHRDKQY
TRBV10-3	TRBJ2-5	ATLAGDGETQY
TRBV5-1	TRBJ2-5	ASSLALGPEKTQY
TRBV5-4	TRBJ2-7	ASSQALPGQGSYEQY
TRBV18	TRBJ2-1	ASSPSGAGGHYNEQF
TRBV19	TRBJ2-7	ASSPRDSAWVGEQY
TRBV7-9	TRBJ2-5	ASSSRRTQETQY
TRBV30	TRBJ2-3	AWSGTSGGTDTQY
TRBV6-6	TRBJ2-7	ASSRDRASYEQY
TRBV2	TRBJ2-2	ASSYLEDTGELF
TRBV5-1	TRBJ2-7	ASSLAEVTGVNYEQY
TRBV28	TRBJ1-2	ASTQVGSYGYT
TRBV28	TRBJ1-2	ASTLRGPLGYGYT
TRBV30	TRBJ2-5	AWTAAWGGETQY
TRBV19	TRBJ2-2	ASSPEEQGIGTGELF
TRBV11-2	TRBJ2-7	ASSLVTAYEQY
TRBV5-1	TRBJ1-5	ASSQDPRNQPQH
TRBV7-9	TRBJ2-7	ASSLEFDEQY
TRBV5-1	TRBJ1-2	ASSWDPGQGAHGYT
TRBV28	TRBJ1-1	ASSSYYTEAF
TRBV7-9	TRBJ2-2	ASSTGTVNTGELF
TRBV25-1	TRBJ1-4	ASQRMGGANEKLF
TRBV23-1	TRBJ2-7	ASTILSGNPSNSRYEQY
TRBV9	TRBJ2-1	ASSGQGLRVDNEQF
TRBV7-2	TRBJ1-2	ASSTRQGAGGYT
TRBV6-1	TRBJ2-7	ASSGYPTGSYEQY
TRBV19	TRBJ2-1	ASSPDSGPYNEQF
TRBV28	TRBJ2-7	ASNPPAGLAGGNEQY
TRBV4-2	TRBJ2-3	ASSQDATGFTDTQY
TRBV9	TRBJ2-2	ASSVAVANRGTGELF
TRBV4-1	TRBJ2-1	ASSETHNEQF
TRBV19	TRBJ1-1	ASSPTTGGAEAF
TRBV7-9	TRBJ1-2	ASSPQSNYGYT